One sample yielded the 27 T cell receptor beta chains listed below, sequenced in a study of blood T cell repertoires in COVID-19 (TCRdb year 2020). Libraries were built with the immunoSEQ multiplex PCR assay. The clones in this table, taken by TCRdb from immuneACCESS, are in-frame only. Not every clone is retained; where verified, under half of the shortfall comes from an unresolved V gene, and the cause of the rest is unknown. In all, the sample holds 200,000 to 250,000 clones, and around nine tenths of those were seen once. Together, the top ten hold about 7.6% of the sample. Sequences were obtained from peripheral blood. The source of these receptors is a woman in her 70s with active or convalescent COVID-19.

This chain joins TRBV5-1 and TRBJ1-4; tentatively, D is TRBD1 (5 bases). The CDR3 is 17 residues long. The ends were cut back, 4 bases at V and 1 base at J, with 17 bases in the middle. The germline CDR1 and CDR2 sequences are SGHRS and YFSETQ. The CDR3 region has the DNA TGCGCCAGCAGCCTGGGACTTAAAGGAAGAACTAATGAAAAACTGTTTTTT. Its translation is CASSLGLKGRTNEKLFF.

This chain connects TRBV3-1 (or the pseudogene TRBV3-2) to TRBJ1-1; D might be TRBD1 (5 bases). The CDR3 length is 12 residues. Per germline, CDR1 LGHDT and CDR2 YNNKEL (reference sequence). Between the trimmed V and J ends, which lost 0 bases and 10 bases, there was a span of 9 bases. CDR3 DNA sequence: TGTGCCAGCAGCCAAGATTTGGGGGGAGCTTTCTTT. Amino acids: CASSQDLGGAFF.

The chain links TRBV5-6 to TRBJ1-2; the match to TRBD1 covers 7 bases. The CDR3 spans 14 residues. CDR1 and CDR2 from the germline V gene are SGHDT and YYEEEE. Germline trimming cut 6 bases from V and 9 bases from J; bases unmatched to any gene: 14. This CDR3 reads CASINKDRFGSYTF. Written as DNA, the CDR3 is TGTGCCAGCATAAATAAGGACAGGTTCGGGAGCTACACCTTC.

V is TRBV7-2 and J is TRBJ2-2; D call uncertain. The V end was cut by 2 bases, the J end by 0 bases, with 7 bases between. The CDR3 is 15 amino acids. Germline CDR1 reads SGHTA; CDR2 reads FQGNSA. The CDR3 DNA sequence: TGTGCCAGCAGCTTACACATCGCGAACACCGGGGAGCTGTTTTTT. As protein: CASSLHIANTGELFF.

The V and J genes are TRBV7-8 and TRBJ2-7; the D gene is possibly TRBD2 (6 bases). Trimming took 6 bases from V and 7 from J, leaving 34 bases between them. Per germline, CDR1 SGHVS and CDR2 FQNEAQ. The CDR3 runs to 19 residues. The CDR3: CASSRLSSPAGPLLGEQYF. The CDR3 bases are TGTGCCAGCAGTCGACTCTCCTCGCCGGCGGGGCCATTGTTGGGAGAGCAGTACTTC.

V is TRBV29-1 and J is TRBJ1-6; D is unresolved. CDR3 length equals 13 residues. Trimming pared 6 bases from V and 10 bases from J, leaving 16 bases between. CDR1 and CDR2 from the germline V gene are SQVTM and ANQGSEA. The CDR3 nucleotides read TGCAGCGTGGCATTCGGAGGTGGCTCACCCCTCCACTTT. The encoded protein is CSVAFGGGSPLHF.

The chain links TRBV27 to TRBJ1-1, with D perhaps TRBD1 (6 bases). Germline CDR1 reads MNHEY; CDR2 reads SMNVEV (reference sequence). The V end lost 6 bases, the J end lost 1 base, and 12 bases lay between the germline ends. The length of the CDR3 is 14 residues. The CDR3 nucleotides read TGTGCCAGCAGAACCGGGACACCGAACACTGAAGCTTTCTTT. Protein product: CASRTGTPNTEAFF.

The chain uses TRBV6-5 and TRBJ1-1, with TRBD1 as a possible D gene (6 bases). Germline V gene lookup returns CDR1 MNHEY and CDR2 SVGAGI. V lost 4 bases, J lost 1 base, and 7 bases lay in between. This CDR3 is built from 13 residues. The CDR3 here is CASSLDRNTEAFF. For the CDR3, the DNA is TGTGCCAGCAGTTTGGACAGGAACACTGAAGCTTTCTTT.

This CDR3 reads CASSIFGDGDSPLHF. In DNA form, the CDR3 reads TGTGCCAGTAGTATTTTCGGGGATGGTGATTCACCCCTCCACTTT. V and J are TRBV19 and TRBJ1-6; D gene ambiguous. Germline values: CDR1 LNHDA, CDR2 SQIVND (reference sequence). This CDR3 is built from 15 residues. The V and J ends lost 3 bases and 8 bases respectively, with 14 bases between them.

This clone appeared a single time. This rearrangement joins TRBV7-9 to TRBJ1-5; TRBD1 matches 7 bases. Germline CDR1 SEHNR, CDR2 FQNEAQ (reference sequence). The V and J ends lost 5 bases and 5 bases, in that order; junction bases with no gene match: 15. This CDR3 comprises 17 residues. The CDR3 region has the DNA TGTGCCAGCAGCCAGGGCCCCCGGGGTACAGGGGATCAGCCCCAGCATTTT. Translation: CASSQGPRGTGDQPQHF.

This sequence joins TRBV19 and TRBJ1-5; tentatively, D is TRBD1 (6 bases). Germline loops: CDR1 LNHDA, CDR2 SQIVND (reference sequence). V dropped 6 bases and J dropped 0 bases, with 12 bases sitting between them. This CDR3 is built from 15 residues. The CDR3 DNA is TGTGCCAGTAGCGGTGGACAGTATAGCAATCAGCCCCAGCATTTT. Translating it yields CASSGGQYSNQPQHF. The whole variable domain, filled in from reference TRBV19 and TRBJ1-5, reads DGGITQSPKYLFRKEGQNVTLSCEQNLNHDAMYWYRQDPGQGLRLIYYSQIVNDFQKGDIAEGYSVSREKKESFPLTVTSAQKNPTAFYLCASSGGQYSNQPQHFGDGTRLSIL.

The count of this clone is one. V and J are TRBV6-5 and TRBJ1-5, with TRBD1 identical over 7 bases. V lost 6 bases, J lost 9 bases, and 5 bases stayed unmatched. Germline loops: CDR1 MNHEY, CDR2 SVGAGI. The CDR3 is 12 amino acids. Here the CDR3 reads CASRSRTGPQHF. As DNA, the CDR3 is TGTGCCAGCAGGTCTCGGACAGGGCCCCAGCATTTT.

The chain links TRBV4-1 to TRBJ1-6; the D is unclear. Germline V gives CDR1 MGHRA, CDR2 YSYEKL. Trimming took 0 bases from V and 5 from J, leaving 8 bases between them. The CDR3 extends over 15 amino acids. This CDR3 is CASSQDKGDNSPLHF. CDR3 bases: TGCGCCAGCAGCCAAGATAAGGGAGATAATTCACCCCTCCACTTT.

This chain uses TRBV7-2 with TRBJ2-7, with D perhaps matching TRBD2 (6 bases). Trimming pared 4 bases from V and 0 bases from J, leaving 13 bases between. The V gene's germline CDR1 is SGHTA and CDR2 FQGNSA. The CDR3 contains 15 residues. The CDR3 DNA is TGTGCCAGCAGCTCTGGGGGACTTCACTCCTACGAGCAGTACTTC. As protein: CASSSGGLHSYEQYF.

The chain combines TRBV10-3 with TRBJ1-4; D might be TRBD1 (5 bases). Trimming removed 6 bases at V and 4 bases at J, with 15 bases between. The CDR3 is 15 residues long. The germline V gene encodes CDR1 ENHRY and CDR2 SYGVKD. CDR3 coding DNA: TGTGCCATCAGCCACGGTGGGACTGTTAATGAAAAACTGTTTTTT. It is translated as CAISHGGTVNEKLFF.

This rearrangement joins TRBV7-9 to TRBJ1-2; D unclear. Germline V CDR1 and CDR2: SEHNR, FQNEAQ (reference sequence). CDR3 length: 13 residues. V dropped 1 base and J dropped 4 bases, with 7 bases sitting between them. The CDR3 region is CASSLDGSYGYTF. The CDR3 DNA sequence: TGTGCCAGCAGCTTAGACGGTTCCTATGGCTACACCTTC.

CDR3 sequence: CASSSQGGGELFF. The CDR3 DNA reads as TGTGCCAGCAGCTCCCAGGGAGGCGGGGAGCTGTTTTTT. The V and J genes are TRBV9 and TRBJ2-2; TRBD2 is a possible D gene (6 bases). Trimming cost V 4 bases and J 7 bases, with 11 bases left between them. Germline V gene lookup returns CDR1 SGDLS and CDR2 YYNGEE. This CDR3 has 13 amino acids.

This clone was seen a few times. This chain uses TRBV19 with TRBJ1-5; TRBD1 aligns across 8 bases. The germline CDR1 and CDR2 sequences are LNHDA and SQIVND (reference sequence). There are 17 residues in the CDR3. The V and J ends lost 4 bases and 0 bases, in that order; junction bases with no gene match: 8. This CDR3 is CASSRGTGAYSNQPQHF. DNA of the CDR3: TGTGCCAGTAGTAGAGGGACAGGAGCTTATAGCAATCAGCCCCAGCATTTT.

J is TRBJ2-3 and V is TRBV5-4; weak D call: TRBD1 (6 bases). In germline, CDR1 is SGHNT, CDR2 YYREEE (reference sequence). This CDR3 comprises 17 residues. The V gene lost 3 bases and the J gene lost 1 base, with 18 bases spanning the gap. The CDR3: CASSSGQGRAGTDTQYF. Here the CDR3 DNA reads TGTGCCAGCAGCTCCGGCCAGGGGCGGGCCGGCACAGATACGCAGTATTTT.

DNA of the CDR3: TGTGCCAGCAGCTTAGGCTGGGAGGGCTACACCTTC. It specifies CASSLGWEGYTF. The chain is built from TRBV7-9 and TRBJ1-2; D is unclear. Between the trimmed V and J ends, which lost 1 base and 8 bases, there was a span of 8 bases. Germline CDR1 is SEHNR and CDR2 is FQNEAQ (reference sequence). CDR3 length equals 12 residues.

This clone was seen a few times. DNA of the CDR3: TGTGCCAGCTTACCACAGGGGGCTAATCAGCCCCAGCATTTT. Amino acid sequence: CASLPQGANQPQHF. The rearrangement joins TRBV16 to TRBJ1-5; TRBD1 aligns across 9 bases. CDR1 is KGHSY, CDR2 FQNENV, per germline. Trimming at V came to 8 bases and at J to 4 bases, leaving 6 bases not matched to a gene. This CDR3 spans 14 amino acids. The complete variable domain, with remaining parts taken from reference TRBV16 and TRBJ1-5, reads GEEVAQTPKHLVRGEGQKAKLYCAPIKGHSYVFWYQQVLKNEFKFLISFQNENVFDETGMPKERFSAKCLPNSPCSLEIQATKLEDSAVYFCASLPQGANQPQHFGDGTRLSIL.

The gene calls are TRBV6-2 or TRBV6-3 and TRBJ1-1, with D possibly TRBD1 on 5 matching bases. This CDR3 is built from 16 residues. The germline V and J ends were trimmed by 6 bases and 0 bases, with 17 bases remaining between them. Per germline, CDR1 MNHEY and CDR2 SVGEGT. CDR3 in amino acids: CASSSWGGLMNTEAFF. In DNA form, the CDR3 reads TGTGCCAGCAGCTCCTGGGGCGGATTGATGAACACTGAAGCTTTCTTT.

The V and J genes are TRBV19 and TRBJ1-5; a weak D match, TRBD1 (5 bases). Per germline, CDR1 LNHDA and CDR2 SQIVND (reference sequence). The CDR3 contains 15 residues. The ends were cut back, 7 bases at V and 4 bases at J, with 17 bases in the middle. The CDR3 loop is CASNSLGTTNQPQHF. CDR3 coding DNA: TGTGCCAGTAACTCCCTAGGGACTACAAATCAGCCCCAGCATTTT. The full variable domain, its missing parts supplied by reference TRBV19 and TRBJ1-5, is DGGITQSPKYLFRKEGQNVTLSCEQNLNHDAMYWYRQDPGQGLRLIYYSQIVNDFQKGDIAEGYSVSREKKESFPLTVTSAQKNPTAFYLCASNSLGTTNQPQHFGDGTRLSIL.

The chain has TRBV10-2 and TRBJ2-7, with D maybe TRBD1 (5 bases). CDR3 length equals 12 residues. Germline V gene sequence: CDR1 WSHSY, CDR2 SAAADI. V gave up 3 bases and J gave up 2 bases, with 5 bases separating them. The CDR3 protein is CASSEQAYEQYF. The DNA of the CDR3 is TGCGCCAGCAGTGAACAGGCCTACGAGCAGTACTTC.

The V and J genes are TRBV6-6 and TRBJ2-7; maybe TRBD1 (5 bases). In germline, CDR1 is MNHNY, CDR2 SVGAGI (reference sequence). The ends were cut back, 8 bases at V and 5 bases at J, with 16 bases in the middle. This CDR3 is 13 amino acids long. CDR3 loop: CASAPRGIHEQYF. CDR3 in DNA: TGTGCCAGCGCCCCTAGGGGTATCCACGAGCAGTACTTC.

The rearrangement links TRBV4-1 to TRBJ2-7, with 7 nucleotides matching TRBD1. This CDR3 is built from 15 residues. Germline V gene data show CDR1 as MGHRA and CDR2 as YSYEKL. Unmatched junction bases numbered 5, after V lost 1 base and J lost 2 bases. The CDR3 coding sequence is TGCGCCAGCAGCCAAGCCGACAGGGCGCCCTACGAGCAGTACTTC. This codes for CASSQADRAPYEQYF.

This clone appeared a few times. This chain connects TRBV5-5 to TRBJ1-1; no reliable D call. V gave up 4 bases and J gave up 3 bases, with 10 bases separating them. CDR3 length equals 13 residues. The germline gives CDR1 SGHKS, CDR2 YYEKEE (reference sequence). For the CDR3, the DNA is TGTGCCAGCAGCCAGACACCTGACACTGAAGCTTTCTTT. Its protein product is CASSQTPDTEAFF.